These 4 T cell receptor beta chains were sequenced from one sample in a study of T cells in Graves' hyperthyroidism and ophthalmopathy. Regions amplified from RNA transcripts were the TCR beta CDR3 regions. First-round RT-PCR with HTBI primers amplified the TCR CDR3 region. TCRdb recomputed calls from the multiplex PCR reads with MiXCR, one row per CDR3 protein. In the table there are nearly 600,000 distinct CDR3 sequences, approximately 14% of which are singletons. The source material was blood. These receptors all stem from a woman aged 18-29 years with Graves' ophthalmopathy.

This clonotype occurred a few times. The chain employs TRBV27 and TRBJ1-5; TRBD1 is a possible D gene (5 bases). The CDR3 consists of 18 residues. The V end lost 6 bases, the J end lost 3 bases, and 24 bases lay between the germline ends. CDR1 and CDR2 from the germline V gene are MNHEY and SMNVEV (reference sequence). CDR3 coding DNA: TGTGCCAGCAGGAGAAAACCCGGGCCTAGGGGCTACAATCAGCCCCAGCATTTT. As protein: CASRRKPGPRGYNQPQHF.

V gene TRBV6-2 or TRBV6-3 combines with J gene TRBJ2-2, with no clear D. CDR3 length equals 18 residues. The germline V gene has CDR1 MNHEY and CDR2 SVGEGT. Deletions cut 5 bases from V and 3 bases from J, with 22 bases between. The CDR3 DNA reads as TGTGCCAGCAGTCCCTCCCCGATCCTGCGGAGCCACACCGGGGAGCTGTTTTTT. Its protein is CASSPSPILRSHTGELFF.

The V and J genes are TRBV6-5 and TRBJ2-2; no reliable D call. The CDR3 spans 13 residues. The germline V gene has CDR1 MNHEY and CDR2 SVGAGI. The ends were cut back, 0 bases at V and 5 bases at J, with 4 bases in the middle. The CDR3 sequence: CASSYSETGELFF. DNA for the CDR3: TGTGCCAGCAGTTACTCGGAGACCGGGGAGCTGTTTTTT.

This clonotype was recorded at least ten times. The chain employs TRBV30 and TRBJ2-2; D is undetermined. The CDR3 loop spans 14 amino acids. V lost 2 bases, J lost 1 base, and 8 bases lay in between. CDR1 and CDR2 from the germline V gene are GTSNPN and SVGIG (reference sequence). The CDR3 sequence: CAWSSKRNTGELFF. For the CDR3, the DNA is TGTGCCTGGAGTTCCAAAAGGAACACCGGGGAGCTGTTTTTT.